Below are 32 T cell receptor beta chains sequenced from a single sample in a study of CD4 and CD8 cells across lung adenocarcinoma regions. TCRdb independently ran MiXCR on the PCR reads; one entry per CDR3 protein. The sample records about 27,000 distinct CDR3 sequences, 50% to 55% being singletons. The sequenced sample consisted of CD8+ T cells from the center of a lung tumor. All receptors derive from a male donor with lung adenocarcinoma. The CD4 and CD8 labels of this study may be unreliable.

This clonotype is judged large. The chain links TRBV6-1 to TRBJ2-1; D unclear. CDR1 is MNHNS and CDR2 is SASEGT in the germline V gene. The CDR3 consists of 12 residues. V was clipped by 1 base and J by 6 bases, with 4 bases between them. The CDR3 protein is CASSEVGNEQFF. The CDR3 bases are TGTGCCAGCAGTGAAGTAGGCAATGAGCAGTTCTTC.

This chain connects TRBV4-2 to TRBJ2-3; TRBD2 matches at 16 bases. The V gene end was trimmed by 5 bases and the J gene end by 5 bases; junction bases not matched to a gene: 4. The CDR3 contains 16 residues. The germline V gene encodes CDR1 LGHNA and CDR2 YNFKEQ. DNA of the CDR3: TGTGCCAGCAGCTTCGGGACTAGCGGGAGGGGAGATACGCAGTATTTT. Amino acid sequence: CASSFGTSGRGDTQYF.

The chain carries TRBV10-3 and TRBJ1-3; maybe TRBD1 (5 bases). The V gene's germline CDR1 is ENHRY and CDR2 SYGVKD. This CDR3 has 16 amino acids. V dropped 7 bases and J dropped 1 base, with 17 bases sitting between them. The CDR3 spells CAIMASGLGSGNTIYF. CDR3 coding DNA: TGTGCCATCATGGCCTCGGGACTCGGATCTGGAAACACCATATATTTT.

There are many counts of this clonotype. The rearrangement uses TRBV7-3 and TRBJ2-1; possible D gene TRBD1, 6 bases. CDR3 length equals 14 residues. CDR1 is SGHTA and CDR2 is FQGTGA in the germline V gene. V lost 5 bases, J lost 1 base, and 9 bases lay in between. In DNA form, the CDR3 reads TGTGCCAGCAGCGAACAGGGATCCTACAATGAGCAGTTCTTC. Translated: CASSEQGSYNEQFF. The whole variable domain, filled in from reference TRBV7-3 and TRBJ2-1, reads GAGVSQTPSNKVTEKGKYVELRCDPISGHTALYWYRQSLGQGPEFLIYFQGTGAADDSGLPNDRFFAVRPEGSVSTLKIQRTERGDSAVYLCASSEQGSYNEQFFGPGTRLTVL.

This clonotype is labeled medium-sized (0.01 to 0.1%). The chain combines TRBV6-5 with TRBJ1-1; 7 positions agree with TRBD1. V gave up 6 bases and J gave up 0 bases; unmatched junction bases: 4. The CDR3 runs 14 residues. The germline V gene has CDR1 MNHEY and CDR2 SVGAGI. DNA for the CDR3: TGTGCCAGCAGGGGGACAGCCTTGAACACTGAAGCTTTCTTT. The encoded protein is CASRGTALNTEAFF.

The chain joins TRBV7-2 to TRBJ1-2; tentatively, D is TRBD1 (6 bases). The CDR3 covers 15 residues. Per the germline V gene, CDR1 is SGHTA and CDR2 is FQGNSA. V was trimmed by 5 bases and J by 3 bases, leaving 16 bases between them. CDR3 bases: TGTGCCAGCAGCGCCCGGGGGGCGCCTTACTATGGCTACACCTTC. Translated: CASSARGAPYYGYTF.

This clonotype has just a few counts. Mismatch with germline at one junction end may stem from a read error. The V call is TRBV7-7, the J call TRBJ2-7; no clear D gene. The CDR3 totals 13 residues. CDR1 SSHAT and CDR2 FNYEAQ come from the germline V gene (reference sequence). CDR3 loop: CASSLSVSYEQYF. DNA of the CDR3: TGTGCTAGCAGCTTATCGGTCTCCTACGAGCAGTACTTC.

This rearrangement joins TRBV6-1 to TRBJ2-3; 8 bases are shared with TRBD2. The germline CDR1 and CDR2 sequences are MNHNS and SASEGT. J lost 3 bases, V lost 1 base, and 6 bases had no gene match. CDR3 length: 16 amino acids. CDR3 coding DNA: TGTGCCAGCAGTGAAGACACGGGAGGGGCGACAGATACGCAGTATTTT. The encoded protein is CASSEDTGGATDTQYF.

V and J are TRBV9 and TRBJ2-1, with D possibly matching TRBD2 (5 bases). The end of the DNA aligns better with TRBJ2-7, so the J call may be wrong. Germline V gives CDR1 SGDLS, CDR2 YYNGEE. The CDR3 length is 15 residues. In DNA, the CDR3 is TGTGCCAGCAGCGACATCCAGCGGCACTACAATGAGCAGTACTTC. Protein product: CASSDIQRHYNEQYF.

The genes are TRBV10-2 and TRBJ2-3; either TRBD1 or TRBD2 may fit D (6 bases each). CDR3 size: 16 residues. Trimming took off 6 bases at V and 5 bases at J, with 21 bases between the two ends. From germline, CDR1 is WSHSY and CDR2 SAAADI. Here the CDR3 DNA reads TGCGCCAGCAGGGGACACGGGGGCCGGGGCGGAGATACGCAGTATTTT. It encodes CASRGHGGRGGDTQYF.

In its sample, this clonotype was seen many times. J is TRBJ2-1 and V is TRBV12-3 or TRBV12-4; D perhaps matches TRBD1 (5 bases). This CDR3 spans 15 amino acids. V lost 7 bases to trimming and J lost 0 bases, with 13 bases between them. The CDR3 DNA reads TGTGCCAGCACCGAAGACAGCTACTCCTACAATGAGCAGTTCTTC. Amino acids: CASTEDSYSYNEQFF.

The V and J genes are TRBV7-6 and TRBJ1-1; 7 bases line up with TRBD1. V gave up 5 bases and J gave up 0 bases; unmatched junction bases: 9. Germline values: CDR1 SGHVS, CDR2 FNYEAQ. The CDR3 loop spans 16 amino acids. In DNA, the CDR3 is TGTGCCAGCAGCAAAACAGGGGCGAGGATGAACACTGAAGCTTTCTTT. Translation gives CASSKTGARMNTEAFF.

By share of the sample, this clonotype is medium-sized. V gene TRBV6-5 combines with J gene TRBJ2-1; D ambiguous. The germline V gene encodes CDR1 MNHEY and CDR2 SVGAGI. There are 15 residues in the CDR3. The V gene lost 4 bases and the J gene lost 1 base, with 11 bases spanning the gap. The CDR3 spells CASSSEIGSYNEQFF. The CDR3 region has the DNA TGTGCCAGCAGTTCAGAAATAGGATCCTACAATGAGCAGTTCTTC.

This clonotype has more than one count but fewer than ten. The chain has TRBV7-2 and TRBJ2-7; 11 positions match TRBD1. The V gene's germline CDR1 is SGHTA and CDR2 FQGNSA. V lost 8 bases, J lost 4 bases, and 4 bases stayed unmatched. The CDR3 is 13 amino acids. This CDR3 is CASGRDRGYEQYF. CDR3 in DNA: TGTGCCAGCGGCCGGGACAGGGGGTACGAGCAGTACTTC.

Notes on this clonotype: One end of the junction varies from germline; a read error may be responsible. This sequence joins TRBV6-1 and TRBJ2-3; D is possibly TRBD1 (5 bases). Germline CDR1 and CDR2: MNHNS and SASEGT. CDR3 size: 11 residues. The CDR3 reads CGGSASETQYF. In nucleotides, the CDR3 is TGTGGGGGCAGTGCCTCAGAGACGCAGTACTTT.

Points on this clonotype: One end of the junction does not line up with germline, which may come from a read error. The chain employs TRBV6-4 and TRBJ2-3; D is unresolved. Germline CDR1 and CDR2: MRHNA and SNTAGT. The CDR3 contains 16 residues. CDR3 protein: CACSGIGQRGLDTQYF. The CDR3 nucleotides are TGTGCCTGCAGTGGGATCGGGCAGCGTGGCCTGGATACGCAGTATTTC.

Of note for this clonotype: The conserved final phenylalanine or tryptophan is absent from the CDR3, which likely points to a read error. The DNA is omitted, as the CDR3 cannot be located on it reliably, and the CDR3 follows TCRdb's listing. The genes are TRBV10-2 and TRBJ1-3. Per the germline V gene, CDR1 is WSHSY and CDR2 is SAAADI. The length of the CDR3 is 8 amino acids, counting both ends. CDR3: CAITPRTS.

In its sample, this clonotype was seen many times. CDR3 DNA sequence: TGTGCCAGCAGTCTTACAGGGGTTCGGGAAGAGACCCAGTACTTC. Amino acids: CASSLTGVREETQYF. V is TRBV27 and J is TRBJ2-5; 7 bases map to TRBD1. Germline loops: CDR1 MNHEY, CDR2 SMNVEV (reference sequence). Trimming cost V 5 bases and J 3 bases; bases outside gene matches: 9. The CDR3 length is 15 residues.

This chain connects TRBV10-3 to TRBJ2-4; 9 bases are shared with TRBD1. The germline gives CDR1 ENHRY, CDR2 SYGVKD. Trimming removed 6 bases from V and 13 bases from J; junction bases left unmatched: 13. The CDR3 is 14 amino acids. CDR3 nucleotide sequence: TGTGCCATCAGCCCGGGACAGGGAGGAGATACGCAGTACTTC. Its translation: CAISPGQGGDTQYF.

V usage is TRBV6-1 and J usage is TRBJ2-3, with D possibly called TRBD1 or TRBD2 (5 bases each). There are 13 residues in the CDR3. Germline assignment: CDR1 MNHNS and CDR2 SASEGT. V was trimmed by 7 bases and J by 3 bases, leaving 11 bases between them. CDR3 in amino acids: CASILGDTDTQYF. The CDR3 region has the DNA TGTGCCAGCATATTGGGGGATACAGATACGCAGTATTTT.

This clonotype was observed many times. The CDR3 is CASRDLGQLEKLFF. The CDR3 DNA follows: TGTGCCAGCAGGGATCTGGGACAGCTTGAAAAACTGTTTTTT. The chain joins TRBV6-1 to TRBJ1-4; 7 bases map to TRBD1. Germline V gene sequence: CDR1 MNHNS, CDR2 SASEGT. With 6 bases clipped from V and 7 bases from J, the junction kept 8 bases outside the gene matches. CDR3 length: 14 residues.

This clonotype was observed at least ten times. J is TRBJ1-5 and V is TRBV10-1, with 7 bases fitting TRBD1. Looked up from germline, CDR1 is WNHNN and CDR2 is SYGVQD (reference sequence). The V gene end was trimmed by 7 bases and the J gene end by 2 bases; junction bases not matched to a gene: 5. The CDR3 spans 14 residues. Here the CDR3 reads CASKGAKGNQPQHF. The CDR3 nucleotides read TGCGCCAGCAAGGGGGCAAAGGGCAATCAGCCCCAGCATTTT.

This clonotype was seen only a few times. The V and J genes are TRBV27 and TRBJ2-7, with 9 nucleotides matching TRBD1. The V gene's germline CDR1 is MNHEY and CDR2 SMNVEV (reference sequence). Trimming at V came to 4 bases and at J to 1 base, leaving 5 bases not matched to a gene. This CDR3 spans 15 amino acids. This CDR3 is CASSSLGTGSYEQYF. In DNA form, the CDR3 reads TGTGCCAGCAGTTCTCTCGGGACAGGGTCCTACGAGCAGTACTTC.

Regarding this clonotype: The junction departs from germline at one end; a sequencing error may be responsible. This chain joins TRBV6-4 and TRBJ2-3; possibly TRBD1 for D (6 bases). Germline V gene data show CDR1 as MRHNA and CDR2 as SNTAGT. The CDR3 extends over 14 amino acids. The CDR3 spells CASTGLGATNTQYF. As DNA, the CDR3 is TGTGCCAGCACTGGGCTGGGGGCCACAAATACGCAGTATTTC.

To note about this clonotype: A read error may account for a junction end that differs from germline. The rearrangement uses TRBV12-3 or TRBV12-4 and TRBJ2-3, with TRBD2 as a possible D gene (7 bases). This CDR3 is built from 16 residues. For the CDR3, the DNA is TGTGCCTGCACGGGGGCCGGGGGGAGTGAGGCAGATACGCAGTACTTT. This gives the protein CACTGAGGSEADTQYF.

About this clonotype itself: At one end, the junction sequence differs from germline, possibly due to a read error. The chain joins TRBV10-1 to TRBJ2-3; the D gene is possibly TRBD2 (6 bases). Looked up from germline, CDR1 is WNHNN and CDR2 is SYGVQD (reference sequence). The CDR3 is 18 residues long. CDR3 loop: CASSTTSGGQCSTETQYF. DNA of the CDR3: TGCGCCAGCAGTACGACGAGCGGAGGGCAGTGTAGCACAGAGACGCAGTATTTC.

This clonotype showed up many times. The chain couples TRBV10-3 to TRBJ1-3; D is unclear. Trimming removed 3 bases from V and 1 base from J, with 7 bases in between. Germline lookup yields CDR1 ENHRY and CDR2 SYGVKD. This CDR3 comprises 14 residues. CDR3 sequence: CAISDGGSGNTIYF. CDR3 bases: TGTGCCATCAGTGACGGAGGTTCTGGAAACACCATATATTTT.

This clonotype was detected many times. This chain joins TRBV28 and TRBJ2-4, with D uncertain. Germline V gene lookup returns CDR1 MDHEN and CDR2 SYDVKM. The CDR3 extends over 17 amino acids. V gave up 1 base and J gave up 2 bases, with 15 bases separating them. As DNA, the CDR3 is TGTGCCAGCAGTTTATTCGGGTCAGGTATTACCAAAAACATTCAGTACTTC. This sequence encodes CASSLFGSGITKNIQYF.

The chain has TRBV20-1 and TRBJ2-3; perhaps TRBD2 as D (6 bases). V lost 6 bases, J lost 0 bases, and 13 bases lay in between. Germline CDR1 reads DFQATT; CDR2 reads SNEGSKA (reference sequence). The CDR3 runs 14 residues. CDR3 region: CSANLAASTDTQYF. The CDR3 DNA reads TGCAGTGCCAACTTAGCGGCAAGCACAGATACGCAGTATTTT.

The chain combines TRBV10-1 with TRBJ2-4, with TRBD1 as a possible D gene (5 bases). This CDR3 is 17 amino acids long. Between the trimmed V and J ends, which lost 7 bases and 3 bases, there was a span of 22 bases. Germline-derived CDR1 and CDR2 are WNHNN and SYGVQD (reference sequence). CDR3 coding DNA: TGCGCCAGCACAACGGACATCGTAGGCCTAGACAAAAACATTCAGTACTTC. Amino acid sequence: CASTTDIVGLDKNIQYF.

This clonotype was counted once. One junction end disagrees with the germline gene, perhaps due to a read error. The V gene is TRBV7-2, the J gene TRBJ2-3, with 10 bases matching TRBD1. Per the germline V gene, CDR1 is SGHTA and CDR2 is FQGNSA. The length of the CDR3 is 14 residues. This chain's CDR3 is CASTGTGVRNTQYF. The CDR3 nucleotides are TGTGCCAGCACGGGGACAGGGGTGAGAAATACGCAGTATTTC.

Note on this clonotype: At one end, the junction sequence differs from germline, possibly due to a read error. The CDR3 sequence is CASSYQGLGGKDTQYF. CDR3 coding DNA: TGTGCCAGCAGTTACCAAGGGCTGGGAGGCAAAGACACGCAGTATTTC. The V call is TRBV6-5, the J call TRBJ2-3; tentative D call: TRBD2 (6 bases). Per germline, CDR1 MNHEY and CDR2 SVGAGI. This CDR3 spans 16 amino acids.